Each of the 18 T cell receptor beta chains below was sequenced from the same sample in a study of blood T cell repertoires in COVID-19. Sequencing was performed with immunoSEQ multiplex PCR; in TCRdb, only in-frame clones are kept and a portion is missing. This sample yields tens of thousands of clones, of which 91% are seen a single time; 1.9% belongs to the top ten. The sample was peripheral blood. The receptors originated from a woman aged 50 to 65 in a cohort sampled during active COVID-19.

The rearrangement uses TRBV4-1 and TRBJ2-7; 12 nucleotides line up with TRBD2. The trim removed 2 bases at V and 9 bases at J, leaving 11 bases unmatched. CDR1 MGHRA and CDR2 YSYEKL come from the germline V gene. This CDR3 region has 16 residues. The CDR3: CASSQYGTSGPGGQYF. The CDR3 bases are TGCGCCAGCAGCCAATACGGGACTAGCGGGCCCGGGGGGCAGTACTTC.

V and J are TRBV7-2 and TRBJ1-3; no firm D call. This CDR3 comprises 16 residues. Per germline, CDR1 SGHTA and CDR2 FQGNSA. Trimming stripped 6 bases from V and 1 base from J, with 16 bases between. CDR3 sequence: CASSNTDPRSGNTIYF. The CDR3 region has the DNA TGTGCCAGCAGTAATACCGACCCTAGATCTGGAAACACCATATATTTT.

This clone was counted between two and nine times. The chain joins TRBV5-4 to TRBJ1-2; D might be TRBD1 (6 bases). CDR1 SGHNT and CDR2 YYREEE come from the germline V gene (reference sequence). The CDR3 has 15 amino acids. Trimming left V 3 bases short and J 2 bases short, with 14 bases between. In nucleotides, the CDR3 is TGTGCCAGCAGCTGGGGACAAGGAAAGAACTATGGCTACACCTTC. It yields the protein CASSWGQGKNYGYTF.

The V gene is TRBV10-2, the J gene TRBJ2-1, with D uncertain. Deletions cut 6 bases from V and 7 bases from J, with 10 bases between. Germline-derived CDR1 and CDR2 are WSHSY and SAAADI. The CDR3 is 12 residues long. Here the CDR3 reads CASSRLGNEQFF. CDR3 in DNA: TGCGCCAGCAGCCGACTTGGGAATGAGCAGTTCTTC.

In its sample, this clone was seen a few times. V usage is TRBV28 and J usage is TRBJ1-5; weak D call: TRBD1 (5 bases). Looked up from germline, CDR1 is MDHEN and CDR2 is SYDVKM. Trimming shortened V by 2 bases and J by 6 bases, and 17 bases separated the two germline ends. This CDR3 is 16 amino acids long. The CDR3 reads CASSLGTKGASQPQHF. The CDR3 DNA reads as TGTGCCAGCAGTTTAGGGACTAAAGGGGCTAGTCAGCCCCAGCATTTT. The complete variable domain, with remaining parts taken from reference TRBV28 and TRBJ1-5, reads DVKVTQSSRYLVKRTGEKVFLECVQDMDHENMFWYRQDPGLGLRLIYFSYDVKMKEKGDIPEGYSVSREKKERFSLILESASTNQTSMYLCASSLGTKGASQPQHFGDGTRLSIL.

The chain is built from TRBV5-6 and TRBJ2-7, with D unresolved. CDR1 is SGHDT and CDR2 is YYEEEE in the germline V gene. The V and J ends lost 2 bases and 6 bases respectively, with 9 bases between them. The CDR3 contains 12 residues. Here the CDR3 reads CASSLSFGEQYF. CDR3 DNA sequence: TGTGCCAGCAGCTTATCCTTCGGCGAGCAGTACTTC.

The chain recombines TRBV7-9 with TRBJ2-5; 7 bases are shared with TRBD1. Germline-derived CDR1 and CDR2 are SEHNR and FQNEAQ (reference sequence). V shed 7 bases and J 1 base; nucleotides not matched to a gene: 6. There are 14 residues in the CDR3. The chain's CDR3 is CASTPGTVQETQYF. The CDR3 DNA is TGTGCCAGCACCCCCGGGACAGTCCAAGAGACCCAGTACTTC.

The chain recombines TRBV5-1 with TRBJ2-5, with TRBD2 identical over 9 bases. Unmatched junction bases numbered 6, after V lost 1 base and J lost 2 bases. The germline V gene has CDR1 SGHRS and CDR2 YFSETQ. This CDR3 contains 16 residues. The CDR3 sequence is CASSLPPAGGQETQYF. CDR3 nucleotide sequence: TGCGCCAGCAGCTTGCCTCCAGCGGGGGGTCAAGAGACCCAGTACTTC.

The chain recombines TRBV10-3 with TRBJ2-5; D gene ambiguous. The CDR3 contains 15 residues. Between the trimmed V and J ends, which lost 3 bases and 6 bases, there was a span of 17 bases. CDR1 and CDR2 from the germline V gene are ENHRY and SYGVKD. The chain's CDR3 is CAISDRTERRQTQYF. The CDR3 nucleotides are TGTGCCATCAGTGATCGAACGGAAAGGCGGCAGACCCAGTACTTC.

This chain uses TRBV29-1 with TRBJ1-2; tentatively, D is TRBD1 (6 bases). This CDR3 contains 14 residues. Trimming took off 5 bases at V and 2 bases at J, with 15 bases between the two ends. CDR1 and CDR2 from the germline V gene are SQVTM and ANQGSEA. CDR3 sequence (DNA): TGCAGCGTTCCTGTGGCAGGGGCGAACTATGGCTACACCTTC. This translates into CSVPVAGANYGYTF.

This chain connects TRBV5-8 to TRBJ2-5; D possibly corresponds to TRBD1 (6 bases). CDR1 and CDR2 from the germline V gene are SGHTS and YDEGEE. The CDR3 has 15 amino acids. V was trimmed by 4 bases and J by 3 bases, leaving 16 bases between them. The CDR3 loop is CASSQPGQPKETQYF. CDR3 bases: TGTGCCAGCAGCCAGCCCGGACAGCCAAAAGAGACCCAGTACTTC.

The chain recombines TRBV7-2 with TRBJ2-1, with 8 bases that match TRBD2. Germline CDR1 reads SGHTA; CDR2 reads FQGNSA. Trimming removed 2 bases from V and 0 bases from J; junction bases left unmatched: 9. This CDR3 has 18 residues. The CDR3 here is CASSLRWDGGASYNEQFF. DNA for the CDR3: TGTGCCAGCAGCTTACGTTGGGACGGGGGGGCCTCCTACAATGAGCAGTTCTTC.

This chain joins TRBV4-1 and TRBJ2-4; 9 nucleotides align to TRBD1. From germline, CDR1 is MGHRA and CDR2 YSYEKL. Trimming cost V 5 bases and J 1 base; bases outside gene matches: 9. This CDR3 has 17 residues. CDR3 nucleotide sequence: TGCGCCAGCAGCTCAGGACAGGGGATTTCGGCCAAAAACATTCAGTACTTC. This codes for CASSSGQGISAKNIQYF.

V is TRBV18 and J is TRBJ2-5; D gene unclear. The CDR3 has 14 residues. V was cut by 4 bases and J by 5 bases, with 14 bases left in between. Germline values: CDR1 KGHSH, CDR2 LQKENI. Here the CDR3 reads CASSQLELRETQYF. The CDR3 nucleotides read TGTGCCAGCTCACAACTGGAGCTTCGGGAGACCCAGTACTTC.

The chain has TRBV12-3 or TRBV12-4 and TRBJ1-3; D is undetermined. V lost 10 bases and J 0 bases, leaving 10 bases between the germline ends. This CDR3 is 13 amino acids long. The CDR3 loop reads CATQADSGNTIYF. The CDR3 bases are TGTGCCACCCAAGCTGACTCTGGAAACACCATATATTTT.

Only one count was recorded for this clone. The genes are TRBV28 and TRBJ1-2; 7 bases match TRBD1. The CDR3 sequence is 13 residues long. Losses at the gene ends were 4 bases for V and 3 bases for J; bases not matched to a gene: 2. Germline V CDR1 and CDR2: MDHEN, SYDVKM. The CDR3 reads CASSSQGHYGYTF. The CDR3 DNA reads TGTGCCAGCAGTTCACAGGGGCACTATGGCTACACCTTC.

The rearrangement uses TRBV7-3 and TRBJ2-5, with D maybe TRBD1 (5 bases). V was cut by 1 base and J by 6 bases, with 15 bases left in between. Germline V lookup: CDR1 SGHTA, CDR2 FQGTGA. The CDR3 is made up of 15 amino acids. The CDR3 sequence: CASSLSGNQGQTQYF. The CDR3 DNA follows: TGTGCCAGCAGCTTAAGTGGGAACCAGGGCCAGACCCAGTACTTC.

The chain joins TRBV30 to TRBJ2-7; the match to TRBD2 covers 9 bases. The CDR3 loop spans 13 amino acids. Losses at the gene ends were 3 bases for V and 6 bases for J; bases not matched to a gene: 6. In germline, CDR1 is GTSNPN, CDR2 SVGIG (reference sequence). This chain's CDR3 is CAWRGSGGFEQYF. As DNA, the CDR3 is TGTGCCTGGAGAGGTAGCGGGGGATTCGAGCAGTACTTC.